The source of this T cell receptor beta chain is a study of early stage breast cancer tumors. Looking at the study overall: The ER+/PR+/HER2- tumors included 7 to 9 ductal and four lobular carcinomas. Average read coverage per sample was 9.5 to 10-fold.

Here immunoSEQ multiplex PCR was the method, and the copy in TCRdb shows in-frame clones only, minus some. Of 5,500 to 6,500 clones listed, 60% to 85% are singletons. Overall study results and limits: Chain pairing and CD4, CD8 or FOXP3 expression were not captured. In about 90% of the 16 patients, blood comparison separated tumor from normal breast.

This clone was recorded a few times. Antigen: not known. The sample was normal breast tissue next to the tumor. The receptor was derived from a person aged 65-85 years with breast cancer.

This chain's CDR3 is CASSATGVIYEQYF. In DNA, the CDR3 is TGTGCCAGCAGCGCCACGGGAGTGATCTACGAGCAGTACTTC. The chain joins TRBV7-9 to TRBJ2-7, with TRBD2 as a possible D gene (6 bases). CDR3 length: 14 residues. CDR1 and CDR2 from the germline V gene are SEHNR and FQNEAQ (reference sequence). Trimming cost V 5 bases and J 3 bases, with 14 bases left between them.